The 18 T cell receptor beta chains below were found in one sample sequenced in a study of blood T cell repertoires in COVID-19. Only in-frame clones appear in the TCRdb table, and some are missing; sequencing was by immunoSEQ multiplex PCR. The table has more than 150,000 clones, roughly 80% seen once. The specimen was peripheral blood. These receptors came from a woman aged 40 to 50 with acute or convalescent COVID-19.

This clone came up once. The chain joins TRBV19 to TRBJ2-7, with no clear D. The CDR3 runs to 13 residues. V was pared by 0 bases and J by 6 bases, with 9 bases between. Germline CDR1 reads LNHDA; CDR2 reads SQIVND (reference sequence). The DNA of the CDR3 is TGTGCCAGTAGTATAGAGTACCCGCGCGAGCAGTACTTC. Translation: CASSIEYPREQYF.

This clone was observed a few times. The V call is TRBV28, the J call TRBJ1-2, with TRBD1 matching over 7 bases. This CDR3 spans 14 amino acids. Per germline, CDR1 MDHEN and CDR2 SYDVKM. The V segment lost 2 bases and the J segment 8 bases; nucleotides outside the gene matches: 8. The CDR3 region has the DNA TGTGCCAGCAGTTTAGCCGGGACAGAGAAAGGCTACACCTTC. Protein: CASSLAGTEKGYTF.

The chain is built from TRBV9 and TRBJ2-2, with 9 bases matching TRBD1. The CDR3 sequence is 16 residues long. V lost 1 base and J lost 6; bases outside the gene matches: 7. Germline V lookup: CDR1 SGDLS, CDR2 YYNGEE. The CDR3 DNA follows: TGTGCCAGCAGCGTATTCCCGGGACAGGGTCCCGGGGAGCTGTTTTTT. This translates into CASSVFPGQGPGELFF.

The chain has TRBV5-1 and TRBJ2-6; D remains unclear. The length of the CDR3 is 17 residues. Trimming removed 0 bases at V and 4 bases at J, with 14 bases between. CDR1 SGHRS and CDR2 YFSETQ come from the germline V gene. This CDR3 is CASSLEVVSRGANVLTF. The CDR3 DNA reads TGCGCCAGCAGCTTGGAAGTTGTCTCGCGCGGGGCCAACGTCCTGACTTTC.

This chain connects TRBV27 to TRBJ1-6; 9 nucleotides line up with TRBD1. This CDR3 is built from 15 residues. From germline, CDR1 is MNHEY and CDR2 SMNVEV (reference sequence). Germline trimming cut 7 bases from V and 10 bases from J; bases unmatched to any gene: 11. CDR3 region: CASNQQGALGSPLHF. In DNA form, the CDR3 reads TGTGCCAGCAACCAACAGGGGGCTTTGGGCTCACCCCTCCACTTT.

This clone appeared once. The CDR3 DNA reads as TGTGCCAGCAGCTTGGGCGACAGGGTGGCTGGCTACACCTTC. Its translation is CASSLGDRVAGYTF. The chain employs TRBV5-4 and TRBJ1-2; TRBD1 matches 7 bases. After removal of 0 bases from V and 7 bases from J, the junction contained 6 bases not matched to a gene. Germline lookup yields CDR1 SGHNT and CDR2 YYREEE (reference sequence). The CDR3 has 14 residues.

V is TRBV5-6 and J is TRBJ1-1; D perhaps matches TRBD1 (6 bases). This CDR3 has 15 amino acids. Trimming stripped 3 bases from V and 2 bases from J, with 14 bases between. CDR1 and CDR2 (germline): SGHDT, YYEEEE. The CDR3 coding sequence is TGTGCCAGCAGCTCGGTGGGGGGGGCCAACACTGAAGCTTTCTTT. Residues: CASSSVGGANTEAFF.

The chain carries TRBV28 and TRBJ2-5, with a possible D match to TRBD2 (6 bases). CDR3 length: 14 residues. The germline CDR1 and CDR2 sequences are MDHEN and SYDVKM. The ends were cut back, 6 bases at V and 2 bases at J, with 13 bases in the middle. The CDR3 sequence: CASRSGGTQETQYF. As DNA, the CDR3 is TGTGCCAGCAGATCAGGCGGGACTCAAGAGACCCAGTACTTC. Together with reference TRBV28 and TRBJ2-5, the CDR3 gives the full variable domain: DVKVTQSSRYLVKRTGEKVFLECVQDMDHENMFWYRQDPGLGLRLIYFSYDVKMKEKGDIPEGYSVSREKKERFSLILESASTNQTSMYLCASRSGGTQETQYFGPGTRLLVL.

The chain recombines TRBV7-8 with TRBJ1-6; 7 nucleotides align to TRBD1. CDR3 size: 15 residues. Germline CDR1 and CDR2: SGHVS and FQNEAQ. Trimming at V came to 5 bases and at J to 10 bases, leaving 11 bases not matched to a gene. CDR3 DNA: TGTGCCAGCAGCACTAGACAGGGAGGCAGGTCACCCCTCCACTTT. Residues: CASSTRQGGRSPLHF.

The chain carries TRBV10-3 and TRBJ2-7; 9 nucleotides line up with TRBD2. V was pared by 11 bases and J by 0 bases, with 8 bases of the junction left unmatched. CDR3 size: 14 residues. The germline gives CDR1 ENHRY, CDR2 SYGVKD. The CDR3 nucleotides read TGTGCCCTACGGGCGGGAGGGAGCTCCTACGAGCAGTACTTC. Its protein is CALRAGGSSYEQYF.

The gene calls are TRBV15 and TRBJ1-5; TRBD1 is a possible D gene (5 bases). Germline values: CDR1 LNHNV, CDR2 YYDKDF (reference sequence). V lost 5 bases, J lost 4 bases, and 15 bases lay in between. The CDR3 totals 15 residues. CDR3 in DNA: TGTGCCACCAGCGTCAGGCAGGGTGGGAATCAGCCCCAGCATTTT. Residues: CATSVRQGGNQPQHF.

This clone was observed a few times. J is TRBJ1-4 and V is TRBV13, with 7 bases aligning to TRBD1. V trimming: 3 bases; J trimming: 3 bases; junction bases outside the gene matches: 4. Looked up from germline, CDR1 is PRHDT and CDR2 is FYEKMQ (reference sequence). The CDR3 runs 15 residues. The CDR3 region has the DNA TGTGCCAGCAGCTTTTTCGGGACAGCTAATGAAAAACTGTTTTTT. Its translation is CASSFFGTANEKLFF.

The J gene is TRBJ2-3, the V gene TRBV2; 7 bases are shared with TRBD2. CDR3 length: 16 amino acids. The V and J ends lost 6 bases and 0 bases, in that order; junction bases with no gene match: 9. Germline CDR1 and CDR2: SNHLY and FYNNEI. As DNA, the CDR3 is TGTGCCAGCAGCGCCCGACTAGCCTCTAGCACAGATACGCAGTATTTT. Encoded protein: CASSARLASSTDTQYF.

The chain carries TRBV5-1 and TRBJ2-1, with 7 bases matching TRBD1. The CDR3 contains 15 residues. J was trimmed by 3 bases and V by 3 bases; bases with no gene match: 6. Germline lookup yields CDR1 SGHRS and CDR2 YFSETQ. CDR3 nucleotide sequence: TGCGCCAGCAGCTCATCCGGGACAGACTACAATGAGCAGTTCTTC. This sequence encodes CASSSSGTDYNEQFF.

This clone was detected once. The chain combines TRBV19 with TRBJ2-2, with TRBD2 matching 8 bases. CDR3 length equals 14 residues. Unmatched junction bases numbered 3, after V lost 4 bases and J lost 5 bases. Per germline, CDR1 LNHDA and CDR2 SQIVND (reference sequence). For the CDR3, the DNA is TGTGCCAGTAGTAGGTCGGGGGGGACCGGGGAGCTGTTTTTT. It translates to CASSRSGGTGELFF.

This clone has ten or more counts. V usage is TRBV3-1 (or the pseudogene TRBV3-2) and J usage is TRBJ2-1; tentatively, D is TRBD1 (6 bases). Germline CDR1 is LGHDT and CDR2 is YNNKEL (reference sequence). The CDR3 runs to 15 residues. Between the trimmed V and J ends, which lost 2 bases and 5 bases, there was a span of 13 bases. The CDR3 DNA reads TGTGCCAGCAGCCAAATACAGGGATGGGACAATGAGCAGTTCTTC. This translates into CASSQIQGWDNEQFF.

The V call is TRBV5-1, the J call TRBJ2-7; the match to TRBD1 covers 8 bases. With V trimmed by 6 bases and J by 3 bases, 20 bases remained unmatched. This CDR3 has 18 residues. Germline-derived CDR1 and CDR2 are SGHRS and YFSETQ. CDR3 sequence (DNA): TGCGCCAGCAACCCGGGCGGGGCCCAGGGGGCTTTTCTCTACGAGCAGTACTTC. It translates to CASNPGGAQGAFLYEQYF.

As concerns this clone: A junction boundary mismatches the germline segment, possibly from a read error. The chain joins TRBV5-1 to TRBJ1-1; tentative D call: TRBD1 (5 bases). This CDR3 is 14 amino acids long. Germline CDR1 and CDR2: SGHRS and YFSETQ. CDR3 coding DNA: TGCGCCAGCAGCGAAACCGGGGGAAACAATGAAGCTTTCTTT. Its protein product is CASSETGGNNEAFF.